Listed below are T cell receptor beta chains from one sample, sequenced in a study of blood T cell repertoires in COVID-19. Generated by immunoSEQ multiplex PCR, the TCRdb table keeps only in-frame clones and is missing some. The repertoire holds 150,000 to 200,000 clones, with around 80% as singletons. The sample consisted of peripheral blood. These receptor sequences come from a man aged 60 to 69 with acute or convalescent COVID-19. CDR3s include the opening cysteine and the closing phenylalanine or tryptophan. Fields, in order: J gene, D gene, clone size, V gene, CDR3 protein, CDR3 DNA. D genes are given only for firm matches. Rows may omit the clone size; those that give it use once, few, many or a size class.

TRBJ2-7	NA	NA	TRBV7-9	CASSLPGANEQYF	TGTGCCAGCAGCCTACCTGGTGCGAACGAGCAGTACTTC
TRBJ1-2	TRBD1	few	TRBV6-2/TRBV6-3	CASSYRQGRNYGYTF	TGTGCCAGCAGTTACAGACAGGGGCGGAACTATGGCTACACCTTC
TRBJ2-5	NA	NA	TRBV18	CASSGTQEETQYF	TGTGCCAGCTCCGGGACTCAAGAAGAGACCCAGTACTTC
TRBJ1-5	TRBD1	NA	TRBV28	CASSSPGTGDQPQHF	TGTGCCAGCAGTTCCCCCGGGACAGGGGACCAGCCCCAGCATTTT
TRBJ1-1	TRBD1	NA	TRBV5-1	CASSLAVRTGGMNTEAFF	TGCGCCAGCAGCTTGGCAGTTCGGACAGGAGGGATGAACACTGAAGCTTTCTTT
TRBJ1-1	TRBD1	NA	TRBV5-1	CASSHGTGEAFF	TGCGCCAGCAGCCACGGGACAGGGGAAGCTTTCTTT
TRBJ1-1	TRBD1	few	TRBV7-2	CASSSQGVEAFF	TGTGCCAGCAGCTCCCAGGGGGTTGAAGCTTTCTTT
TRBJ2-7	TRBD2	NA	TRBV19	CASNRREDYEQYF	TGTGCCAGTAATCGCCGGGAGGACTACGAGCAGTACTTC
TRBJ2-7	NA	NA	TRBV7-9	CASSVGGDRTIF	TGTGCCAGCAGCGTCGGGGGGGACAGAACAATCTTC
TRBJ2-2	NA	NA	TRBV2	CASRAQDTGELFF	TGTGCCAGCAGGGCACAGGACACCGGGGAGCTGTTTTTT
TRBJ2-4	NA	NA	TRBV11-3	CASSSGLTLAKNIQYF	TGTGCCAGCAGCTCCGGACTAACTCTAGCCAAAAACATTCAGTACTTC
TRBJ1-6	NA	NA	TRBV5-1	CASSLAVGGMNSPLHF	TGCGCCAGCAGCTTGGCCGTCGGAGGGATGAATTCACCCCTCCACTTT
TRBJ2-2	TRBD2	NA	TRBV6-5	CASQGGWDVGELFF	TGTGCCAGTCAGGGAGGGTGGGATGTCGGGGAGCTGTTTTTT
TRBJ1-3	NA	NA	TRBV6-5	CASKVQQLSGNTIYF	TGTGCCAGCAAGGTCCAACAGCTCTCTGGAAACACCATATATTTT
TRBJ2-5	TRBD1	NA	TRBV6-4	CASRAGTGFFSQETQYF	TGTGCCAGCAGAGCCGGGACAGGGTTTTTTTCCCAGGAGACCCAGTACTTC
TRBJ1-2	TRBD1	NA	TRBV30	CAGQGPYGYTF	TGTGCCGGACAGGGGCCCTATGGCTACACCTTC
TRBJ2-7	TRBD2	NA	TRBV4-1	CASSQDSGGAYEQYF	TGCGCCAGCAGCCAAGATTCCGGGGGGGCCTACGAGCAGTACTTC
TRBJ2-1	NA	NA	TRBV7-3	CASSSPVGGVNEQFF	TGTGCCAGCAGCTCCCCGGTGGGCGGGGTAAATGAGCAGTTCTTC
TRBJ2-5	TRBD2	NA	TRBV7-6	CASSRWTSGGEETQYF	TGTGCCAGCAGCAGGTGGACTAGCGGGGGGGAAGAGACCCAGTACTTC
TRBJ1-2	NA	NA	TRBV6-6	CASSQQARYGYTF	TGTGCCAGCAGTCAACAGGCGCGCTATGGCTACACCTTC
TRBJ2-6	TRBD1	NA	TRBV28	CASRGTGAGANVLTF	TGTGCCAGCAGGGGGACAGGGGCTGGGGCCAACGTCCTGACTTTC
TRBJ1-2	NA	NA	TRBV20-1	CSAPDSFYTF	TGCAGTGCTCCTGACAGTTTCTACACCTTC
TRBJ1-1	NA	NA	TRBV3-1/TRBV3-2	CASSQQGMNTEAFF	TGTGCCAGCAGCCAACAGGGGATGAACACTGAAGCTTTCTTT
TRBJ1-5	NA	NA	TRBV6-5	CASRAAGAPQPQHF	TGTGCCAGCAGAGCCGCAGGGGCCCCTCAGCCCCAGCATTTT
TRBJ1-1	NA	NA	TRBV5-1	CASSLAAGGEGAEAFF	TGCGCCAGCAGCTTGGCGGCGGGGGGCGAGGGAGCTGAAGCTTTCTTT
TRBJ2-2	TRBD1	NA	TRBV29-1	CSVVQGDTGELFF	TGCAGCGTTGTACAGGGGGACACCGGGGAGCTGTTTTTT
TRBJ2-2	TRBD1	few	TRBV24-1	CATSVTGRTGELFF	TGTGCCACCAGTGTGACAGGGCGCACCGGGGAGCTGTTTTTT
TRBJ1-5	TRBD1	few	TRBV7-9	CATATGNFGNQPQHF	TGTGCCACCGCGACAGGGAATTTTGGCAATCAGCCCCAGCATTTT
TRBJ2-2	NA	NA	TRBV27	CASSETGLTGELFF	TGTGCCAGCAGCGAGACAGGATTAACCGGGGAGCTGTTTTTT
TRBJ1-3	NA	NA	TRBV5-5	CASSPGSLSGNTIYF	TGTGCCAGCAGCCCCGGGTCCCTCTCTGGAAACACCATATATTTT
TRBJ1-2	NA	NA	TRBV6-1	CASSEAMGGRSYGYTF	TGTGCCAGCAGTGAAGCGATGGGGGGGCGCAGCTATGGCTACACCTTC
TRBJ2-2	NA	NA	TRBV11-2	CASSLVGVNTGELFF	TGTGCCAGCAGCTTAGTCGGAGTGAACACCGGGGAGCTGTTTTTT
TRBJ1-1	TRBD1	NA	TRBV28	CASSYKGAGTEAFF	TGTGCCAGCAGTTACAAGGGGGCAGGGACTGAAGCTTTCTTT
TRBJ2-7	TRBD2	few	TRBV3-1/TRBV3-2	CASRPSGGYYEQYF	TGTGCCAGCAGACCCAGCGGGGGCTACTACGAGCAGTACTTC
TRBJ2-3	TRBD2	NA	TRBV13	CASSLASGGGDTQYF	TGTGCCAGCAGCTTAGCTAGCGGGGGGGGAGATACGCAGTATTTT
TRBJ2-3	NA	NA	TRBV10-3	CAISESIRGSNTQYF	TGTGCCATCAGTGAGTCGATCAGGGGTTCAAATACGCAGTATTTT
TRBJ2-5	NA	NA	TRBV4-3	CASSHGIQETQYF	TGCGCCAGCAGCCACGGGATACAAGAGACCCAGTACTTC
TRBJ2-7	TRBD1	NA	TRBV11-2	CASSLAPTGVDYEQYF	TGTGCCAGCAGCTTGGCGCCGACAGGGGTTGACTACGAGCAGTACTTC
TRBJ1-2	TRBD1	NA	TRBV5-1	CASSDLTGDYGYTF	TGCGCCAGCAGCGACCTGACAGGGGACTATGGCTACACCTTC
TRBJ2-1	TRBD2	once	TRBV19	CASSRSGGPYNEQFF	TGTGCCAGTAGTAGGAGCGGGGGCCCCTACAATGAGCAGTTCTTC
TRBJ2-7	NA	once	TRBV4-1	CASSQVPSTAYEQYF	TGCGCCAGCAGCCAAGTACCGAGCACAGCTTACGAGCAGTACTTC
TRBJ1-2	TRBD1	NA	TRBV20-1	CSASTGGNYGYTF	TGCAGTGCTAGTACAGGGGGAAACTATGGCTACACCTTC
TRBJ1-1	NA	NA	TRBV2	CATKQVPNTEAFF	TGTGCCACCAAACAGGTGCCTAACACTGAAGCTTTCTTT
TRBJ1-5	NA	NA	TRBV7-2	CASSLEPGSNQPQHF	TGTGCCAGCAGCTTAGAACCGGGAAGCAATCAGCCCCAGCATTTT
TRBJ2-7	NA	NA	TRBV11-2	CASSLQGLHHEQYF	TGTGCCAGCAGCTTACAGGGGCTTCACCACGAGCAGTACTTC